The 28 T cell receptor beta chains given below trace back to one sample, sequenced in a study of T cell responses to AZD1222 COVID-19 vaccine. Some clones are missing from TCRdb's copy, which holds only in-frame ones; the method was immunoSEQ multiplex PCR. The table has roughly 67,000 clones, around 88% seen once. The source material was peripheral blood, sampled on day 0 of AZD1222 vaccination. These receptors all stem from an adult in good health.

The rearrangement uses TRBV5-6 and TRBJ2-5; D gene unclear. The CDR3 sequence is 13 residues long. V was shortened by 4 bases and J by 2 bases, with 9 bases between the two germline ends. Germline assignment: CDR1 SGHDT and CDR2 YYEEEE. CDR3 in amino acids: CASSVAGQETQYF. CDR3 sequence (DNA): TGTGCCAGCAGCGTCGCAGGACAAGAGACCCAGTACTTC.

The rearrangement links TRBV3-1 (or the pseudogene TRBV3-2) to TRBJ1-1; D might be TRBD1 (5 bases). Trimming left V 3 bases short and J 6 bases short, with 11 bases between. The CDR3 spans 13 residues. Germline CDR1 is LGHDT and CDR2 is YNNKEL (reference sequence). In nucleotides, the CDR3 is TGTGCCAGCAGCCACAGGGTGGGGGCTGAAGCTTTCTTT. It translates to CASSHRVGAEAFF.

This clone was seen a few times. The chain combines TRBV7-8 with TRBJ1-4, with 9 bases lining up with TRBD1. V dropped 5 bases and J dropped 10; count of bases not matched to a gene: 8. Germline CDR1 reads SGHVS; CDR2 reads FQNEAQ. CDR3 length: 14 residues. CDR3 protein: CASSQTGGLGKLFF. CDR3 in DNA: TGTGCCAGCAGCCAGACAGGGGGATTAGGAAAACTGTTTTTT. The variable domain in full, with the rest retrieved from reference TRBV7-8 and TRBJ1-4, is GAGVSQSPRYKVAKRGQDVALRCDPISGHVSLFWYQQALGQGPEFLTYFQNEAQLDKSGLPSDRFFAERPEGSVSTLKIQRTQQEDSAVYLCASSQTGGLGKLFFGSGTQLSVL.

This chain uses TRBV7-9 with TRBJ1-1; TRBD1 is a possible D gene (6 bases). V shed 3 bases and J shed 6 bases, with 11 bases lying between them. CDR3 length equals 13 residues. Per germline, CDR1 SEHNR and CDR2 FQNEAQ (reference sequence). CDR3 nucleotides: TGTGCCAGCAGCTTTTCACAGGGACCTGAAGCTTTCTTT. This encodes CASSFSQGPEAFF. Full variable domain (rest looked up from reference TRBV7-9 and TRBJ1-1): DTGVSQNPRHKITKRGQNVTFRCDPISEHNRLYWYRQTLGQGPEFLTYFQNEAQLEKSRLLSDRFSAERPKGSFSTLEIQRTEQGDSAMYLCASSFSQGPEAFFGQGTRLTVV.

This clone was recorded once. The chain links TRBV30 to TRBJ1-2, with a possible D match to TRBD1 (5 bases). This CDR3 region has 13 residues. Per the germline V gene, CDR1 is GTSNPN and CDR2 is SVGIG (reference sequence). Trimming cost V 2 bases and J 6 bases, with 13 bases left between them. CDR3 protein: CAWSPYGGDGYTF. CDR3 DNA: TGTGCCTGGAGTCCCTATGGGGGGGATGGCTACACCTTC. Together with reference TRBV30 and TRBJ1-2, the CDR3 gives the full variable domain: SQTIHQWPATLVQPVGSPLSLECTVEGTSNPNLYWYRQAAGRGLQLLFYSVGIGQISSEVPQNLSASRPQDRQFILSSKKLLLSDSGFYLCAWSPYGGDGYTFGSGTRLTVV.

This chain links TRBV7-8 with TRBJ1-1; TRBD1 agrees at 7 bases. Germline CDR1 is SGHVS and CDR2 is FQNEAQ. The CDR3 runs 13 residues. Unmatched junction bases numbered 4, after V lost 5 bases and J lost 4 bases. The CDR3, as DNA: TGTGCCAGCAGCCGAGACAGGGCCACTGAAGCTTTCTTT. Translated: CASSRDRATEAFF.

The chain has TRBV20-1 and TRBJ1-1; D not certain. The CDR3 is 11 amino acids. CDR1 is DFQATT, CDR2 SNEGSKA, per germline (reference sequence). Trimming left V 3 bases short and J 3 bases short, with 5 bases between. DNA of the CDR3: TGCAGTGCTAGGGTGTACACTGAAGCTTTCTTT. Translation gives CSARVYTEAFF.

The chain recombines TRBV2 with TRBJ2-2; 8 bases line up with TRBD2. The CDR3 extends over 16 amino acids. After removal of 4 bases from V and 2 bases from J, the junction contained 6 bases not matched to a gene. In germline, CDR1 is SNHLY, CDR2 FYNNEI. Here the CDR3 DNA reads TGTGCCAGCAGTGTTGATAGCGGGATCAACACCGGGGAGCTGTTTTTT. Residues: CASSVDSGINTGELFF.

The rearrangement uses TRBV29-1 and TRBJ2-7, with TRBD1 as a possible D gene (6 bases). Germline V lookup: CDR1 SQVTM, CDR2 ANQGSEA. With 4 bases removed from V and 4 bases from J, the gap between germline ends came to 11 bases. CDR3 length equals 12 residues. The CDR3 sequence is CSVATGLYEQYF. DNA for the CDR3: TGCAGCGTTGCCACAGGGTTATACGAGCAGTACTTC.

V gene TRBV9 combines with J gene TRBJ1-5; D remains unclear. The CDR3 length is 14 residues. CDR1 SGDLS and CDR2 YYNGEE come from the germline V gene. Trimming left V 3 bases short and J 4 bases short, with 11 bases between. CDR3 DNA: TGTGCCAGCAGCGCCTCGGTGGGGAATCAGCCCCAGCATTTT. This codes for CASSASVGNQPQHF. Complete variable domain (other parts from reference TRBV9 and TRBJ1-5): DSGVTQTPKHLITATGQRVTLRCSPRSGDLSVYWYQQSLDQGLQFLIQYYNGEERAKGNILERFSAQQFPDLHSELNLSSLELGDSALYFCASSASVGNQPQHFGDGTRLSIL.

CDR3 coding DNA: TGTGCCAGCAGCCTCGGACAGGGAGTATCCGAGCAGTACTTC. Protein sequence: CASSLGQGVSEQYF. This chain links TRBV3-1 (or the pseudogene TRBV3-2) with TRBJ2-7; 8 bases are shared with TRBD1. This CDR3 has 14 residues. From germline, CDR1 is LGHDT and CDR2 YNNKEL (reference sequence). Trimming cost V 4 bases and J 6 bases; bases outside gene matches: 8.

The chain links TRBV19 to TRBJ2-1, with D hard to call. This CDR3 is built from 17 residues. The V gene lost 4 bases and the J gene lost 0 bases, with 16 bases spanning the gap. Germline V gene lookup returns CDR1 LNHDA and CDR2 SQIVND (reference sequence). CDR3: CASSSGFSASSYNEQFF. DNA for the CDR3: TGTGCCAGTAGTAGTGGTTTCTCGGCTAGCTCCTACAATGAGCAGTTCTTC.

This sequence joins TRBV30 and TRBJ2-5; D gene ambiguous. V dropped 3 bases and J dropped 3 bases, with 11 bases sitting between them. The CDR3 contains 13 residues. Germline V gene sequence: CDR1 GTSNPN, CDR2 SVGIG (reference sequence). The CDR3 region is CAWRGGPEETQYF. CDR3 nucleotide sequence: TGTGCCTGGAGGGGTGGGCCCGAAGAGACCCAGTACTTC.

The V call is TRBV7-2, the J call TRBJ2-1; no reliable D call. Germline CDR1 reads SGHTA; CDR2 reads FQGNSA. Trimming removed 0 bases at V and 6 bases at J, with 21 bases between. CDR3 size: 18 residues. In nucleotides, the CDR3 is TGTGCCAGCAGCTTAGCATTCTCGTCGGTTGTAAGGCCCAATGAGCAGTTCTTC. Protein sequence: CASSLAFSSVVRPNEQFF.

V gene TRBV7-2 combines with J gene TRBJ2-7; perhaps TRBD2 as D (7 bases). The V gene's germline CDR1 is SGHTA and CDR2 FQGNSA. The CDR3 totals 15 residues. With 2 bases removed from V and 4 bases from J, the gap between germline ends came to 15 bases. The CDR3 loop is CASSLIFGRGYEQYF. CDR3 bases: TGTGCCAGCAGCTTAATTTTTGGGAGGGGGTACGAGCAGTACTTC.

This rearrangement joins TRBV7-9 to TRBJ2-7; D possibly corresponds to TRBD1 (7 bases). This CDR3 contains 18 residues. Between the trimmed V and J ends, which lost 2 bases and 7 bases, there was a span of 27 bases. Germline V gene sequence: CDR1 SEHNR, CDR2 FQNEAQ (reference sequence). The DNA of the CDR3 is TGTGCCAGCAGCTTAATGGAACAGGGGCAGATTAGGAGGGGAGAGCAGTACTTC. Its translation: CASSLMEQGQIRRGEQYF.

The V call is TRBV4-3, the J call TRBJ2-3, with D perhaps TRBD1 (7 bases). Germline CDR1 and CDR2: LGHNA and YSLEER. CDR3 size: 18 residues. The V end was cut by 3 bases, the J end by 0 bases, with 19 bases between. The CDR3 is CASSQGVVSGGSTDTQYF. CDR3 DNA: TGCGCCAGCAGCCAGGGGGTCGTGTCAGGGGGGAGCACAGATACGCAGTATTTT.

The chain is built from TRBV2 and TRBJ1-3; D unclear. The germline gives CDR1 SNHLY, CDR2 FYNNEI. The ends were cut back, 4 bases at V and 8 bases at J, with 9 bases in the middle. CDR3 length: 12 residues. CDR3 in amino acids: CASSAAVDTIYF. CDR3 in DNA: TGTGCCAGCAGTGCTGCCGTAGACACCATATATTTT.

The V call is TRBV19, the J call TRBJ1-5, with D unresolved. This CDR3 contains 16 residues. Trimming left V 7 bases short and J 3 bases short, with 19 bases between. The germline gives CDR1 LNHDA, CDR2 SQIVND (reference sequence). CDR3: CASTDLRVSLNQPQHF. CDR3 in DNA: TGTGCCAGTACCGATTTGAGGGTTTCGCTCAATCAGCCCCAGCATTTT.

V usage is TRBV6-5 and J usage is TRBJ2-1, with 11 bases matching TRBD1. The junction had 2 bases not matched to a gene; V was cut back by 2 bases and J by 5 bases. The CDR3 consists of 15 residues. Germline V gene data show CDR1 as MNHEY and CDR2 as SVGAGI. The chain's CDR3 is CASSYQGQGDNEQFF. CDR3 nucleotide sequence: TGTGCCAGCAGTTACCAGGGACAGGGGGACAATGAGCAGTTCTTC.

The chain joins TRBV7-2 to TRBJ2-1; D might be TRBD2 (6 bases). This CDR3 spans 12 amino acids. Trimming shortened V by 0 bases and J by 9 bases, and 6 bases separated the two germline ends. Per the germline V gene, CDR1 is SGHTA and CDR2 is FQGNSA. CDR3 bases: TGTGCCAGCAGCTTAGCGCGGGGTGAGCAGTTCTTC. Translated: CASSLARGEQFF.

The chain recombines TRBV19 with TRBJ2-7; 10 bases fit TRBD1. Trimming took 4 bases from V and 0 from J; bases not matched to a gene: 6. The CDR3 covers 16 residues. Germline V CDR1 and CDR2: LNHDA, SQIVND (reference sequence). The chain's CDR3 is CASSTTGTGASYEQYF. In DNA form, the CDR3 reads TGTGCCAGTAGTACAACCGGGACAGGGGCCTCCTACGAGCAGTACTTC. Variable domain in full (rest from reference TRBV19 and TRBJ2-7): DGGITQSPKYLFRKEGQNVTLSCEQNLNHDAMYWYRQDPGQGLRLIYYSQIVNDFQKGDIAEGYSVSREKKESFPLTVTSAQKNPTAFYLCASSTTGTGASYEQYFGPGTRLTVT.

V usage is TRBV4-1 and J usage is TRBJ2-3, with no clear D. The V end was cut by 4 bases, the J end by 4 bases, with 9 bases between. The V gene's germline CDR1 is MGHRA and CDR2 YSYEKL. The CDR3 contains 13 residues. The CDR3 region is CASSPPGSDTQYF. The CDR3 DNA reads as TGCGCCAGCAGCCCGCCCGGTTCAGATACGCAGTATTTT.

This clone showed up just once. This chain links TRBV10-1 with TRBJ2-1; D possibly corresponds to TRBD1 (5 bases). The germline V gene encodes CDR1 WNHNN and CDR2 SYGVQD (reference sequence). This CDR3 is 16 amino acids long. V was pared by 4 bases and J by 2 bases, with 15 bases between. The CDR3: CASSAVGAFPYNEQFF. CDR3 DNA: TGCGCCAGCAGTGCGGTTGGGGCCTTCCCCTACAATGAGCAGTTCTTC.

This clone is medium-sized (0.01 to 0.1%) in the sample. This CDR3 reads CASKASPGGEETQYF. CDR3 sequence (DNA): TGTGCCAGTAAGGCTTCGCCAGGGGGGGAAGAGACCCAGTACTTC. The rearrangement links TRBV19 to TRBJ2-5, with D perhaps assigned TRBD1 or TRBD2 (7 bases each). The germline V and J ends were trimmed by 7 bases and 3 bases, with 18 bases remaining between them. CDR3 size: 15 residues. Germline V gene lookup returns CDR1 LNHDA and CDR2 SQIVND (reference sequence).

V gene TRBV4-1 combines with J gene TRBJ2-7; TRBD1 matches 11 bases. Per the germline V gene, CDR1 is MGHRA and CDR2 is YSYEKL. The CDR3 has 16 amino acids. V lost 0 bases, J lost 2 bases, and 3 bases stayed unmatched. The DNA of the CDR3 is TGCGCCAGCAGCCAAGATCCGGGACAGGGGGCCTACGAGCAGTACTTC. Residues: CASSQDPGQGAYEQYF.

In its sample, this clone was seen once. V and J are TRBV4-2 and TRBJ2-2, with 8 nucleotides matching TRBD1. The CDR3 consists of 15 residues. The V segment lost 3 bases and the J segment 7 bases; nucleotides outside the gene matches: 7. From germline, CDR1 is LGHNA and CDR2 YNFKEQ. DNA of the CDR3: TGTGCCAGCAGCCATGCCAGGGGGCTGAACGGGGAGCTGTTTTTT. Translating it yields CASSHARGLNGELFF.

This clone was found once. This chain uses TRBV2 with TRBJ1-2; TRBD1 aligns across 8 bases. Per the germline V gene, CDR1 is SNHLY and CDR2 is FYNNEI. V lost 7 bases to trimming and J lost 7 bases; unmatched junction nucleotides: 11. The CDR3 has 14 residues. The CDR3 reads CASTLGRGHGGYTF. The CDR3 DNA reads TGTGCCAGCACTCTAGGCAGGGGGCACGGTGGCTACACCTTC.